This T cell receptor (beta chain) came from a study of early T cells in non-severe SARS-CoV-2 infection. Study-level information: Chains stayed unpaired after sequencing of bulk RNA from unsorted whole blood. Study-level points and caveats: Private and CD4 specificities were missed by VDJdb matching, skewed to anti-spike CD8.

The germline CDR1 and CDR2 sequences are MNHEY and SVGEGT. The V and J ends lost 5 bases and 6 bases respectively, with 17 bases between them. This CDR3 has 14 residues. MiXCR was run by TCRdb on the 5' RACE reads, yielding one entry per CDR3 protein. The repertoire holds more than 50,000 distinct CDR3 sequences, roughly 5.9% seen once, with under 8% in the top ten. Turning to this clonotype: The antigen is unknown.

This sequence originates from an adult who was a healthcare worker with PCR-confirmed SARS-CoV-2 infection or an uninfected control (not recorded which). The sequenced sample consisted of whole blood. This chain joins TRBV6-2 or TRBV6-3 and TRBJ2-7; D unresolved. The CDR3: CASSLSGPRGEQYF. CDR3 coding DNA: TGTGCCAGCAGTCTTTCCGGGCCACGCGGCGAGCAGTACTTC.